This TCR beta chain was sequenced for a study of control samples from healthy donors and cancer patients (dated by TCRdb to 2020 to 2022). The CDR3 measures 13 amino acids from cysteine to phenylalanine. The retained sequence is limited to the CDR3, 39 bases, with the frame set at the first base. The germline V gene (reference sequence) provides CDR1 LGHDT and CDR2 YNNKEL. Trimming removed 4 bases from V and 4 bases from J; the gene matches leave 3 bases unexplained. Of note for this clone: The antigen this receptor binds is unknown. It has no much larger one-base neighbor in the sample; base qualities were not kept.

The library came from the immunoSEQ multiplex PCR assay. The table comes from immuneACCESS by way of TCRdb, which keeps in-frame sequences with V and J called. Part of the clones is missing from these tables; in studies checked, under half for an unresolved V gene and the rest for unknown reasons. Recorded for this sample are 180,000 or so clones; 91% of them occurred a single time. Of the sample, approximately 1.5% is held by the ten largest clones. This TCR was sampled from a woman aged 30 to 39 in good health. The chain uses TRBV3-1 (or the pseudogene TRBV3-2) and TRBJ1-2; the central 7 bases match TRBD1. The material sequenced was blood. The CDR3 sequence is CASSPGQLYGYTF. In nucleotides, the sequence is TGTGCCAGCAGCCCGGGACAGCTCTATGGCTACACCTTC.